This TCR beta chain was retrieved from a study of T cell repertoires in cytomegalovirus infection (dated by TCRdb to the late 2010s). In the study overall: Alongside well-studied HLA-B-restricted epitopes, the peptide stimulations were aimed at recently identified HLA-C-restricted CMV epitopes, whose presentation resists viral immunomodulation. The HLA type of each donor mattered for the analysis, because public TCR beta signatures pointed to carriage of CMV infection along with the matching HLA type. Summary of the overall study and its limitations: In both this cohort and an independent roughly 400-donor cohort, the cumulative frequency of public TCR beta family members distinguished carriers of CMV infection plus the relevant HLA type. The ex vivo response was dominated by HLA-C-restricted CMV-specific TCR beta clonotypes, which also provided the single most frequent clonotype in two of eight donors.

V has 3 bases trimmed and J has 10 bases trimmed; junction bases matching no gene number 4. The germline V gene (reference sequence) sets CDR1 to MNHEY and CDR2 to SMNVEV. The CDR3 goes from the cysteine to the phenylalanine over 14 residues. Only the CDR3 part of the read is kept: 42 bases, read in frame from the first base. TCRdb names Illumina HiSeq 1500 as the instrument used. The raw public data were reprocessed by TCRdb itself: fastp quality trimming at Q25, MiXCR clonotype calling, in-frame beta chains only. Entries are consolidated by CDR3 protein sequence, retaining the most common genes and DNA. This sample lists around 710,000 distinct CDR3 sequences; just under 30% were detected once. The ten largest clones capture around 13% of the sample. Read against the paper, the sample's treatment or condition label means: in vitro stimulation with specific CMV peptide epitopes to enrich CMV-specific T cells.

Comments on this clonotype: Which antigen it targets is not known. Base qualities are missing; no much larger clone stands one base away.

The source is a human donor in good health (CMV status not recorded). Some clones in this sample may be carry-over from other donors' samples. The V and J genes are TRBV27 and TRBJ1-6; 9 central nucleotides agree with TRBD1. This specimen was cultured CD8+ T cells from PBMCs, taken from culture after CMV antigen stimulation. The DNA reads as follows: TGTGCCAGCAGTTTTACAGGGGGCAGATCACCCCTCCACTTT. This yields the protein CASSFTGGRSPLHF.